This T cell receptor beta chain originates from a study of cytomegalovirus exposure and HLA in healthy donors. Findings of the study overall: There were a few CMV-associated chains whose specificity for CMV antigens was confirmed in vitro.

PCR used 60 Vbeta primers and 13 Jbeta primers. Libraries were prepared by immunoSEQ multiplex PCR; TCRdb keeps only in-frame clonotypes and omits some of them. The table lists some 170,000 clones, roughly 79% of them singletons. All donors participated as healthy donors of bone marrow. Of note for this clone: Antigen specificity is unknown.

The CDR3 runs to 17 residues. V shed 2 bases and J shed 2 bases, with 19 bases lying between them. Germline V gene lookup returns CDR1 MNHNS and CDR2 SASEGT. Material: PBMCs. The chain joins TRBV6-1 to TRBJ2-7; tentative D call: TRBD2 (6 bases). This receptor was obtained from a young woman in good health and CMV-seropositive. CDR3 DNA: TGTGCCAGCAGTGAACCCGGAGGGAGCCCTGGGACCTACGAGCAGTACTTC. Encoded protein: CASSEPGGSPGTYEQYF.